These 2 T cell receptor beta chains originate from one sample sequenced in a study of vaccination effects on CD4 cells after COVID-19. The ViraFEST assay expanded antigen-specific CD4+ T cells with viral peptide pools before sequencing. Researchers isolated CD4+ T cells once roughly nine days of culture had elapsed. Their antigens remain unidentified. TCRdb's table, derived via immunoSEQ multiplex PCR, lists solely in-frame clones and lacks some. Altogether approximately 15,000 clones are present, just over 75% being singletons, with the ten largest covering approximately 25%. The starting material was CD4+ T cells from PBMCs cultured with HCoV-229E spike peptides, obtained before COVID-19 vaccination. These receptors were obtained from a human donor who received a COVID-19 vaccine.

V usage is TRBV3-1 (or the pseudogene TRBV3-2) and J usage is TRBJ1-1; D not certain. CDR3 length: 14 amino acids. CDR1 is LGHDT and CDR2 is YNNKEL in the germline V gene (reference sequence). The ends were cut back, 1 base at V and 0 bases at J, with 6 bases in the middle. In nucleotides, the CDR3 is TGTGCCAGCAGCCAAGTAGCGTTGAACACTGAAGCTTTCTTT. Protein product: CASSQVALNTEAFF.

The V gene is TRBV2, the J gene TRBJ1-1; no reliable D call. Germline V gene data show CDR1 as SNHLY and CDR2 as FYNNEI. The CDR3 consists of 14 residues. V lost 5 bases and J lost 0, with 10 bases in between. The CDR3 here is CASSYSGMNTEAFF. For the CDR3, the DNA is TGTGCCAGCAGTTACAGCGGGATGAACACTGAAGCTTTCTTT. The entire variable domain, with the rest obtained from reference TRBV2 and TRBJ1-1, is as follows: EPEVTQTPSHQVTQMGQEVILRCVPISNHLYFYWYRQILGQKVEFLVSFYNNEISEKSEIFDDQFSVERPDGSNFTLKIRSTKLEDSAMYFCASSYSGMNTEAFFGQGTRLTVV.